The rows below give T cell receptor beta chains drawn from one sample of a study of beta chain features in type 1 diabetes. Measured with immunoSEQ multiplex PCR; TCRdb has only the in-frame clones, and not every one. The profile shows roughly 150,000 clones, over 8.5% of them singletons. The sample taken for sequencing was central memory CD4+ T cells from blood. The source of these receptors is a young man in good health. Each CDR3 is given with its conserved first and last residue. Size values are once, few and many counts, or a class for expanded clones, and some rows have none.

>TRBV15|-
CATSRGLRRASDEQYF
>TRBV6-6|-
CASSLRTSLFYEQYF
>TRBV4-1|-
CASSQAPTSGLDEQYF
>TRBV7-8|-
CASSLSRLAGEEETQYF
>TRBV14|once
CASSQGGGGFGEKLFF
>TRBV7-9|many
CASSLGGYDEQYF
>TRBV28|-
CASSLSAAGAPVVTQYF
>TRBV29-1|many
CSVTTSGAGGEQYF
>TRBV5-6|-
CASSLADVFAEQYF
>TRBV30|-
CAWKVNQNSPLHF
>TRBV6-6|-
CASSSTGGIEKLFF
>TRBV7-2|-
CASSLIYTYEQYF
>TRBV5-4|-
CASSSSGYNEQFF
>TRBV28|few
CASSSRTLPQETQYF
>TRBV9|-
CASSSSAGVGEQYF
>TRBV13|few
CASSFSPTTAGEQYF
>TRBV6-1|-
CASSGQGVDSPLHF
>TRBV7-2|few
CASSPGSNTGELFF
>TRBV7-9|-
CASSSGLAGGQLGEQFF
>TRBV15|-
CATSRAVGVGYNEQFF
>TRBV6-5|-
CASTPPGRGNTIYF
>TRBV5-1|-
CASSPAETQYF
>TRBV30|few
CAWTIIGQEKLFF
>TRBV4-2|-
CASSQGPGHPGTDTQYF
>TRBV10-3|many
CAISDSWEGGTEAFF
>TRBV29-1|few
CSVDLGTGSGNTIYF
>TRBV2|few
CASSPGQARTDTQYF
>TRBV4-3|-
CASSQEGLTEQFF
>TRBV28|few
CASSTGLGYGYTF
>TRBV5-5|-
CASSLSTYEQYF